Listed here is a single T cell receptor (beta chain). The data were obtained in a study of cytomegalovirus exposure and HLA in healthy donors. Researchers ran the PCR with 60 Vbeta and 13 Jbeta primers. Profiling relied on immunoSEQ multiplex PCR, and the TCRdb table lists in-frame clones only, not all of them. This sample has 150,000 to 200,000 clones, with roughly 77% found just once. The germline gives CDR1 LGHNA, CDR2 YSLEER. V was pared by 3 bases and J by 5 bases, with 8 bases between. The CDR3 loop spans 13 amino acids. This TCR was sampled from a woman aged 45 to 65 in good health and CMV-seronegative. Material: PBMCs. The rearrangement links TRBV4-3 to TRBJ1-5; a weak D match, TRBD1 (5 bases). CDR3: CASSQGPHQPQHF. As DNA, the CDR3 is TGCGCCAGCAGCCAGGGGCCCCATCAGCCCCAGCATTTT.